The following is a T cell receptor (beta chain) sequence with its context. What it binds is unknown. TCRdb passed the 5' RACE reads through MiXCR, listing each CDR3 protein once. This sample has some 350,000 distinct CDR3 sequences, with roughly 12% found just once. Trimming took 5 bases from V and 1 from J, leaving 15 bases between them. The CDR3 has 16 residues. This entry belongs to a study of T cells after yellow fever vaccination. Overall study results and limits: In FACS-sorted repertoires, abundant clonotypes from the bulk population could appear as contaminants. Of the clonotypes, a small share occurred in both CD4 and CD8 compartments. In post-booster samples, most primary-vaccination clones reappeared (about 97% CD4, 75% to 90% CD8).

The clonotype originates from a man aged 18-30 years who received the YFV17D yellow fever vaccine. Source: PBMCs, taken on the day of the first yellow fever vaccination. The chain carries TRBV12-3 or TRBV12-4 and TRBJ2-1; D may be TRBD1 (6 bases). The CDR3 nucleotides are TGTGCCAGCAGTGAAGGACAGACCCTTTCCTACAATGAGCAGTTCTTC. It translates to CASSEGQTLSYNEQFF.